The source of this T cell receptor beta chain is a study of vaccination effects on CD4 cells after COVID-19. A remark on this clone: The antigen remains undetermined.

J gave up 8 bases and V 4 bases, and 4 bases lay outside the gene matches. CDR3 length equals 14 residues. Germline CDR1 is KGHSH and CDR2 is LQKENI. Repertoires were generated with immunoSEQ multiplex PCR, while TCRdb's copy carries only in-frame clones and drops some. The repertoire consists of more than 35,000 clones, with 60% to 75% occurring once and the leading ten covering under 10%. Culture lasted over 9 days before CD4+ T cell isolation. It was two doses of either the BNT162b2 or mRNA-1273 vaccine that participants received. Vaccinated recipients, who were negative for nucleocapsid antibodies, had no history of SARS-CoV-2 infection. Days 3 and 7 saw half the medium replaced with IL-2 medium.

The receptor was isolated from a human donor who received a COVID-19 vaccine. The sequencing used CD4+ T cells from PBMCs cultured without peptide, collected after COVID-19 vaccination. The genes are TRBV18 and TRBJ1-6; 8 nucleotides line up with TRBD1. The DNA of the CDR3 is TGTGCCAGCTCACGTGGACAGGGCTATTCACCCCTCCACTTT. Residues: CASSRGQGYSPLHF.